The rows below give T cell receptor beta chains drawn from one sample of a study of blood T cell repertoires in COVID-19. TCRdb's table, derived via immunoSEQ multiplex PCR, lists solely in-frame clones and lacks some. The sample gives tens of thousands of clones, 85% to 90% of which show up once; over 20% is in the top ten. The sequenced sample consisted of peripheral blood. These receptor sequences come from a woman aged 80 or over in a cohort sampled during active or convalescent COVID-19. The CDR3 runs from the conserved cysteine through the conserved F or W. The D gene is left open where the match is weak. Not all rows give a size; the values are once, few, many and, for expanded clones, a class.

cdr3_nt cdr3_aa j_call d_call v_call clone_size
TGTGCCAGCACAGGACTAGCGGGAGTCAACACCGGGGAGCTGTTTTTT CASTGLAGVNTGELFF TRBJ2-2 TRBD2 TRBV18 NA
TGCAGCGTTGACGGACTAGCGGGAGGAGGGGAGCAGTACTTC CSVDGLAGGGEQYF TRBJ2-7 TRBD2 TRBV29-1 NA
TGTGCCAGCAGCCTCGGACAGGGCACCTACAATGAGCAGTTCTTC CASSLGQGTYNEQFF TRBJ2-1 TRBD1 TRBV5-5 NA
TGTGCCAGCAGCTATCTAGCGGGAGCCCACGAGCAGTACTTC CASSYLAGAHEQYF TRBJ2-7 TRBD2 TRBV7-9 NA
TGTGCCAGCAGCTTGGTCCCAGGACTGAGCAATCAGCCCCAGCATTTT CASSLVPGLSNQPQHF TRBJ1-5 NA TRBV5-5 few
TGTGCCAGCGTCGGGACTAGCGCCGCCGGGGAGCTGTTTTTT CASVGTSAAGELFF TRBJ2-2 TRBD2 TRBV3-1/TRBV3-2 NA
TGTGCCAGCAGTAAGGGGGTTGCAGGGGTAGATACGCAGTATTTT CASSKGVAGVDTQYF TRBJ2-3 NA TRBV2 NA
TGTGCCTGGAGTGTACGGGGGAAAACTAGAGTTACAGGTGAAAAACTGTTTTTT CAWSVRGKTRVTGEKLFF TRBJ1-4 NA TRBV30 NA
TGTGCCAGCAGGATTGGCGGGACTCCACGCAATGAGCAGTTCTTC CASRIGGTPRNEQFF TRBJ2-1 NA TRBV11-1 NA
TGTGCCAGCAGTGAAATAATCGGAGGGCAGGGACGAAACACCATATATTTT CASSEIIGGQGRNTIYF TRBJ1-3 NA TRBV6-1 NA
TGTGCCAGCAGCTTATCACGGGGCGGGAGAACCTACAATGAGCAGTTCTTC CASSLSRGGRTYNEQFF TRBJ2-1 TRBD2 TRBV11-3 once
TGTGCCAGCAGTTACACCCGCGACACTGAAGCTTTCTTT CASSYTRDTEAFF TRBJ1-1 NA TRBV6-5 NA
TGTGCCAGCAGCTATAGTCAGGGGTCGACTTTCTTT CASSYSQGSTFF TRBJ1-1 NA TRBV5-6 NA
TGTGCCAGCAGCTTAGTTGCAGGGGGCCAGCCCCAGCATTTT CASSLVAGGQPQHF TRBJ1-5 TRBD1 TRBV7-8 NA
TGTGCCAGCAGCGTAAGTGTGGCGGGGGCGAACACCGGGGAGCTGTTTTTT CASSVSVAGANTGELFF TRBJ2-2 TRBD2 TRBV9 NA
TGTGCCAGCAGTGAATTGATTGGCCCCCAAAATTCACCCCTCCACTTT CASSELIGPQNSPLHF TRBJ1-6 NA TRBV25-1 NA
TGTGCCAGCAGCGCGGACAGGGGGAACGGAAACACCATATATTTT CASSADRGNGNTIYF TRBJ1-3 TRBD1 TRBV9 NA
TGTGCCAGCAGTACTAGCGGCTACGAGCAGTACTTC CASSTSGYEQYF TRBJ2-7 TRBD2 TRBV6-5 NA
TGTGCCAGCAGCTTCCAATCTGGGGCCAACGTCCTGACTTTC CASSFQSGANVLTF TRBJ2-6 NA TRBV11-2 NA
TGTGCCAGCAGATTGGACCGGGGGGATAATTCACCCCTCCACTTT CASRLDRGDNSPLHF TRBJ1-6 NA TRBV2 NA
TGTGCCAGCTCACCCCGGGGAGCAGCGCCGACCTACGAGCAGTACTTC CASSPRGAAPTYEQYF TRBJ2-7 NA TRBV18 NA
TGTGCCAGTACCTTGAGTCAGGGGTTTGGTCAGCCCCAGCATTTT CASTLSQGFGQPQHF TRBJ1-5 NA TRBV28 NA
TGTGCCAGTAGTACCACGTGGGGGGTTACCGGGGAGCTGTTTTTT CASSTTWGVTGELFF TRBJ2-2 NA TRBV19 NA
TGTGCCAGCAGACCAAGCGGGAGGGCCCTGGGGGAGCTGTTTTTT CASRPSGRALGELFF TRBJ2-2 TRBD2 TRBV7-9 few
TGTGCCAGCAGACCGACAGGGGGCGGTTCACCCCTCCACTTT CASRPTGGGSPLHF TRBJ1-6 TRBD1 TRBV27 NA
TGTGCCAGCAGCAAAGCAAGGGATCAGGGCGAGAACACTGAAGCTTTCTTT CASSKARDQGENTEAFF TRBJ1-1 NA TRBV21-1 NA
TGCAGCGTCCGTCCTTGGAGCCACGAGCAGTACTTC CSVRPWSHEQYF TRBJ2-7 NA TRBV29-1 NA
TGCGCCAGCAGCTTGCGGGACACAGATACGCAGTATTTT CASSLRDTDTQYF TRBJ2-3 NA TRBV5-1 NA